Following are 8 T cell receptor beta chains from one sample sequenced in a study of T cells after posttransplantation cyclophosphamide (dated by TCRdb to about 2016). Receptor amplification or capture employed the immunoSEQ multiplex PCR assay. The table was pulled from immuneACCESS by TCRdb, which kept in-frame rearrangements only. Such tables lose some clones; where checked, under half of the loss comes from unresolved V genes, and the rest has no known cause. This sample gives about 46,000 clones in total; almost 95% of them show up just once. The ten largest clones add up to 3% to 3.5% of the sample. The specimen sequenced was PBMCs. The receptors originated from a woman between 45 and 65 years old in good health and a related stem cell transplant donor.

The CDR3 is CASSLVGTGDSPLHF. Here the CDR3 DNA reads TGTGCCAGCAGCTTGGTGGGGACGGGGGATTCACCCCTCCACTTT. This chain joins TRBV5-6 and TRBJ1-6, with a weak D call TRBD1 (5 bases). CDR3 size: 15 residues. V was pared by 0 bases and J by 8 bases, with 12 bases between. The germline V gene encodes CDR1 SGHDT and CDR2 YYEEEE.

CDR3 DNA: TGTGCCAGCAGCTTAGATACACGGCAGACATATTCACCCCTCCACTTT. Amino acids: CASSLDTRQTYSPLHF. This sequence joins TRBV11-3 and TRBJ1-6, with D unclear. CDR1 is SGHNT and CDR2 is YENEEA in the germline V gene. The CDR3 is 16 residues long. V was trimmed by 0 bases and J by 8 bases, leaving 14 bases between them.

DNA of the CDR3: TGTGCCAGCAGTGAGTGGCTAGCGGAGACTACAGATACGCAGTATTTT. Its translation: CASSEWLAETTDTQYF. This chain connects TRBV6-4 to TRBJ2-3; 7 bases match TRBD2. There are 16 residues in the CDR3. Germline-derived CDR1 and CDR2 are MRHNA and SNTAGT. Trimming took 3 bases from V and 3 from J; bases not matched to a gene: 9.

The gene calls are TRBV10-3 and TRBJ1-2; the D gene is possibly TRBD1 (5 bases). CDR3 length equals 14 residues. V lost 0 bases, J lost 7 bases, and 12 bases lay in between. Germline V CDR1 and CDR2: ENHRY, SYGVKD. The CDR3 loop reads CAISESIAQGGYTF. The CDR3 DNA reads TGTGCCATCAGTGAGTCAATCGCCCAGGGTGGCTACACCTTC.

V and J are TRBV7-9 and TRBJ2-2; D ambiguous. Germline lookup yields CDR1 SEHNR and CDR2 FQNEAQ (reference sequence). CDR3 length: 15 amino acids. V lost 3 bases, J lost 1 base, and 9 bases lay in between. Written as DNA, the CDR3 is TGTGCCAGCAGCTTGTCACAGATGAACACCGGGGAGCTGTTTTTT. This sequence encodes CASSLSQMNTGELFF.

The J gene is TRBJ2-1, the V gene TRBV5-6; 9 bases map to TRBD2. Germline V gives CDR1 SGHDT, CDR2 YYEEEE. The CDR3 contains 15 residues. The junction had 5 bases not matched to a gene; V was cut back by 0 bases and J by 7 bases. In DNA form, the CDR3 reads TGTGCCAGCAGCTTGGGCGGGGGGGGCCTTAATGAGCAGTTCTTC. Protein: CASSLGGGGLNEQFF.

The chain carries TRBV5-6 and TRBJ2-5, with 7 bases lining up with TRBD2. CDR3 length: 14 residues. Germline V gene lookup returns CDR1 SGHDT and CDR2 YYEEEE. Trimming at V came to 2 bases and at J to 4 bases, leaving 5 bases not matched to a gene. The CDR3 protein is CASSFGLVGETQYF. The CDR3 DNA is TGTGCCAGCAGCTTCGGACTAGTCGGAGAGACCCAGTACTTC. The whole variable domain, filled in from reference TRBV5-6 and TRBJ2-5, reads DAGVTQSPTHLIKTRGQQVTLRCSPKSGHDTVSWYQQALGQGPQFIFQYYEEEERQRGNFPDRFSGHQFPNYSSELNVNALLLGDSALYLCASSFGLVGETQYFGPGTRLLVL.

The chain employs TRBV11-2 and TRBJ2-7, with TRBD2 matching 10 bases. The junction had 15 bases not matched to a gene; V was cut back by 5 bases and J by 2 bases. CDR3 length: 18 residues. Looked up from germline, CDR1 is SGHAT and CDR2 is FQNNGV. CDR3 protein: CASSPEVLAGVGAYEQYF. The CDR3 DNA follows: TGTGCCAGCAGCCCGGAGGTCCTAGCGGGAGTTGGTGCCTACGAGCAGTACTTC.